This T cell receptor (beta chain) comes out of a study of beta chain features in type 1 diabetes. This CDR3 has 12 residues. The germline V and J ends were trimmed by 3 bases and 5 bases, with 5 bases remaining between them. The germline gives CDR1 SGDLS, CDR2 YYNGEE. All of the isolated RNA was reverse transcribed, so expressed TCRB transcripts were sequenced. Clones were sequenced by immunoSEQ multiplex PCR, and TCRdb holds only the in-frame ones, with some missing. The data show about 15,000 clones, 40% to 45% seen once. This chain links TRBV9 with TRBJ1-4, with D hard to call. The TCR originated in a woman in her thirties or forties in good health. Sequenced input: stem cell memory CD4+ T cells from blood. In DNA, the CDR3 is TGTGCCAGCAGCGCCCAAAATGAAAAACTGTTTTTT. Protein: CASSAQNEKLFF.